Each of the 11 T cell receptor beta chains below was sequenced from the same sample in a study of CD8 T cells in Susac syndrome. An input of roughly 0.5 to 1 ug of RNA was subjected to reverse transcription using random hexamers. A single record per CDR3 protein comes from TCRdb applying MiXCR to the immunoSEQ multiplex PCR reads. The table lists about 150,000 distinct CDR3 sequences, 92% of them singletons. Material for sequencing was CD4+ T cells from PBMCs. The receptor set was obtained from a human donor in good health.

The chain links TRBV2 to TRBJ1-2; D is possibly TRBD1 (5 bases). V lost 5 bases and J 8 bases, leaving 12 bases between the germline ends. Germline V gene data show CDR1 as SNHLY and CDR2 as FYNNEI. CDR3 length: 12 residues. The CDR3 region has the DNA TGTGCCAGCAGTTCTCATGACAGAGGCTACACCTTC. Translating it yields CASSSHDRGYTF.

The chain carries TRBV7-9 and TRBJ1-6, with D possibly TRBD1 on 5 matching bases. Trimming removed 0 bases at V and 6 bases at J, with 15 bases between. There are 17 residues in the CDR3. Germline lookup yields CDR1 SEHNR and CDR2 FQNEAQ (reference sequence). Here the CDR3 DNA reads TGTGCCAGCAGCTTAGCCGTCGACGGGACGGCTAATTCACCCCTCCACTTT. Its translation is CASSLAVDGTANSPLHF. The full variable domain, completed using reference TRBV7-9 and TRBJ1-6, is DTGVSQNPRHKITKRGQNVTFRCDPISEHNRLYWYRQTLGQGPEFLTYFQNEAQLEKSRLLSDRFSAERPKGSFSTLEIQRTEQGDSAMYLCASSLAVDGTANSPLHFGNGTRLTVT.

The chain employs TRBV29-1 and TRBJ1-1; 8 bases are a match to TRBD1. CDR1 SQVTM and CDR2 ANQGSEA come from the germline V gene. Trimming cost V 6 bases and J 3 bases; bases outside gene matches: 3. CDR3 size: 12 residues. The CDR3 coding sequence is TGCAGCGTAGACAGGGGAGACACTGAAGCTTTCTTT. As protein: CSVDRGDTEAFF.

J is TRBJ1-3 and V is TRBV20-1, with D uncertain. CDR1 DFQATT and CDR2 SNEGSKA come from the germline V gene (reference sequence). The CDR3 totals 12 residues. Trimming stripped 6 bases from V and 4 bases from J, with 10 bases between. The CDR3: CSARTGGNTIYF. The CDR3 bases are TGCAGTGCCCGGACGGGCGGAAACACCATATATTTT.

The chain uses TRBV20-1 and TRBJ2-2; 10 bases are shared with TRBD2. Germline values: CDR1 DFQATT, CDR2 SNEGSKA (reference sequence). J gave up 1 base and V 6 bases, and 2 bases lay outside the gene matches. This CDR3 contains 14 residues. Here the CDR3 DNA reads TGCAGTGCAGCTAGCGGGGGGAACACCGGGGAGCTGTTTTTT. Its translation is CSAASGGNTGELFF.

The chain is built from TRBV2 and TRBJ2-7; D is perhaps TRBD2 (6 bases). This CDR3 comprises 14 residues. The germline V and J ends were trimmed by 4 bases and 2 bases, with 12 bases remaining between them. The V gene's germline CDR1 is SNHLY and CDR2 FYNNEI. This chain's CDR3 is CASSVRRATYEQYF. The CDR3, as DNA: TGTGCCAGCAGTGTGAGGAGGGCCACCTACGAGCAGTACTTC.

The chain is built from TRBV13 and TRBJ2-7; 10 nucleotides match TRBD1. V dropped 5 bases and J dropped 4; count of bases not matched to a gene: 2. Germline V gene sequence: CDR1 PRHDT, CDR2 FYEKMQ (reference sequence). The CDR3 consists of 13 residues. CDR3 residues: CASSLDRGYEQYF. Here the CDR3 DNA reads TGTGCCAGCAGCCTGGACAGGGGGTACGAGCAGTACTTC.

This rearrangement joins TRBV7-3 to TRBJ2-1; D remains unclear. This CDR3 contains 16 residues. With 6 bases removed from V and 4 bases from J, the gap between germline ends came to 19 bases. Germline V gene lookup returns CDR1 SGHTA and CDR2 FQGTGA. This CDR3 reads CASSIRAGTTYNEQFF. The CDR3 nucleotides read TGTGCCAGCAGTATAAGAGCAGGAACAACATACAATGAGCAGTTCTTC.

The V and J genes are TRBV7-9 and TRBJ2-2; D assignment may be TRBD1 or TRBD2 (5 bases each). Trimming pared 5 bases from V and 0 bases from J, leaving 10 bases between. The CDR3 covers 15 residues. The V gene's germline CDR1 is SEHNR and CDR2 FQNEAQ (reference sequence). CDR3 loop: CASSEWGSNTGELFF. In DNA form, the CDR3 reads TGTGCCAGCAGCGAATGGGGGTCGAACACCGGGGAGCTGTTTTTT.

V usage is TRBV19 and J usage is TRBJ2-3; D remains ambiguous. V lost 6 bases, J lost 0 bases, and 10 bases lay in between. The CDR3 loop spans 14 amino acids. Per the germline V gene, CDR1 is LNHDA and CDR2 is SQIVND (reference sequence). CDR3 sequence: CASSPLRSTDTQYF. As DNA, the CDR3 is TGTGCCAGTAGCCCACTTCGAAGCACAGATACGCAGTATTTT.

This chain links TRBV28 with TRBJ1-1, with a possible D match to TRBD1 (6 bases). The germline CDR1 and CDR2 sequences are MDHEN and SYDVKM. V gave up 6 bases and J gave up 9 bases, with 11 bases separating them. The CDR3 is 11 residues long. CDR3: CASSTRDKAFF. CDR3 nucleotides: TGTGCCAGCAGCACCCGGGACAAAGCTTTCTTT. The variable domain in full, with the rest retrieved from reference TRBV28 and TRBJ1-1, is DVKVTQSSRYLVKRTGEKVFLECVQDMDHENMFWYRQDPGLGLRLIYFSYDVKMKEKGDIPEGYSVSREKKERFSLILESASTNQTSMYLCASSTRDKAFFGQGTRLTVV.